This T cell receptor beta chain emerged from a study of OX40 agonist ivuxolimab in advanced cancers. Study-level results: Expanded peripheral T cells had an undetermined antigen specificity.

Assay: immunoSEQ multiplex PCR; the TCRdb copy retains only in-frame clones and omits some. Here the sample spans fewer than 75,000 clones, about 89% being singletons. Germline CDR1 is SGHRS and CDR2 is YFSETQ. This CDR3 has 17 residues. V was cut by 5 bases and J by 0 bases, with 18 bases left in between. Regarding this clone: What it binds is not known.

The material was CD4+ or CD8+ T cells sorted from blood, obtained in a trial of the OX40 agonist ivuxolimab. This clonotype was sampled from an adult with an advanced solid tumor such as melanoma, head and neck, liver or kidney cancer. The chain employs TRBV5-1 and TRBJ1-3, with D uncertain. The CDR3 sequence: CASSQTATVSSGNTIYF. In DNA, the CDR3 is TGCGCCAGCAGTCAAACCGCGACCGTAAGCTCTGGAAACACCATATATTTT.